This T cell receptor (beta chain) originates from a study of PD-1 blockade in classical Hodgkin lymphoma. Documented time point: newly diagnosed, previously untreated cHL patient sample. Serving as comparison were PBMCs from newly diagnosed, untreated classical Hodgkin lymphoma, which were sequenced alongside the relapsed/refractory trial patients. For this clone: Its antigen is undetermined.

The CDR3 is 16 amino acids. With V trimmed by 4 bases and J by 4 bases, 11 bases remained unmatched. Germline-derived CDR1 and CDR2 are SGHRS and YFSETQ. The data were produced by immunoSEQ multiplex PCR, yet TCRdb's version contains in-frame clones alone and is incomplete. The sample contains 70,000 or so clones, nearly 95% of which appear only once. Overall study results and limits: Nothing has yet pinned down what causes the repertoire differences, possibly disease activity or prior therapy. According to reports, newly diagnosed patients had lower baseline TCR diversity than healthy donors, and relapsed/refractory patients had lower baseline TCR diversity still.

The chain couples TRBV5-1 to TRBJ1-1; 9 positions agree with TRBD1. The receptor comes from a human donor with classical Hodgkin lymphoma. Material for sequencing was peripheral blood mononuclear cells (PBMCs). The CDR3 loop is CASSPPGTGKVTEAFF. For the CDR3, the DNA is TGCGCCAGCAGCCCCCCGGGGACAGGGAAGGTCACTGAAGCTTTCTTT.